This T cell receptor beta chain appears in the sequencing data of a study of vaccination effects on CD4 cells after COVID-19 (dated by TCRdb to 2022 to 2024). Notes on the research overall: Two doses of either the BNT162b2 or the mRNA-1273 mRNA SARS-CoV-2 vaccine were administered to participants. Pre-vaccine samples from a couple of convalescent patients were drawn 16 days and one week before the first dose, 142 and 148 days after COVID-19 diagnosis. The study compared SARS-CoV-2 spike-specific CD4+ TCR repertoires before and after mRNA vaccination in COVID-19 convalescent patients and infection-naive vaccine recipients. The full study included 10 COVID-19 convalescent patients and a few SARS-CoV-2-naive healthy vaccine recipients. The Oncomine TCR Beta short-read assay on an Illumina iSeq 100 was used to sequence cultures from other donors in the study. The investigation overall reported the following: Among convalescent patients, the spike-reactive repertoire after vaccination was made up mainly of new vaccine-induced clones that were largely distinct from the clones induced by infection. Limitations of the study were the small number of convalescent patients and the absence of early post-infection timepoints. At late post-vaccination timepoints, both infection-induced and vaccine-induced clones showed marked clonal contraction, consistent with waning T cell responses.

Receptor libraries were prepared by the immunoSEQ multiplex PCR assay. DNA from the cultured, isolated CD4+ T cells was subjected to TCR beta CDR3 sequencing. As for how the authors treated the data: Non-productive TCR sequences were removed, reads were trimmed to the CDR3 region, and CDR3s of at least 7 amino acids were retained. Antigen-specific clonotypes were identified with the MANAFEST web app by comparing expansion in peptide wells against reference cultures. To count as positive, a clone had to show expansion at FDR<0.05 compared with the reference and with all other wells, an odds ratio above 5, and a frequency above 0.1% in two replicate wells. A clonotype was called cross-reactive if it was significantly expanded both in SARS-CoV-2 spike wells and in at least one common cold coronavirus spike condition. Using the stringdist R package, CDR3 similarity was measured by Levenshtein distance, and unrooted trees were constructed with ape in R 3.6.1. This is the immuneACCESS table as TCRdb keeps it, with only in-frame sequences that have V and J called. A part of the clones is gone; compared with another copy, unresolved V genes explain less than half, and the rest is unexplained. V and J calls and clone size follow that table, whereas D and trimming were derived from the DNA. This sample holds about 24,000 clones; roughly four fifths were observed only once. The ten largest clones capture around a sixth of the sample.

To note about this clone: The clone's antigen remains unknown. The sample holds no much larger clone one base away, and base qualities are not on file.

The ViraFEST assay stimulated PBMC with viral peptide pools and then used TCR sequencing to identify antigen-specific CD4+ T cell clonotypes by expansion. After approximately eleven days of culture, CD4+ T cells were isolated with the EasySep CD4+ T cell isolation kit. PCR-confirmed SARS-CoV-2 infection had occurred in convalescent patients between March and December 2020, before the Alpha, Beta and Delta variants emerged in the United States. A few million PBMC per well were cultured with about 10 ug/ml peptides in IMDM containing approximately 4.6% human AB serum, about 10 IU/ml IL-2 and gentamicin. On days 3 and 7, half of the culture medium was replaced with fresh IL-2-containing medium. Unless noted otherwise, every peptide stimulation condition was cultured in triplicate wells. PBMC were separated from whole blood using Ficoll-Paque Plus gradient centrifugation and were then either cryopreserved at -140C or used fresh. Overlapping peptide pools spanned the spike proteins of SARS-CoV-2 and the common cold coronaviruses HCoV-NL63, HCoV-OC43 and HCoV-229E. Genomic DNA was extracted from cultured CD4+ T cells with the QIAamp micro DNA kit.

The TCR was taken from a human donor who had a prior SARS-CoV-2 infection. Here the sequenced sample was CD4+ T cells from PBMCs cultured with SARS-CoV-2 spike peptides, taken before COVID-19 vaccination. The sample's cell subset or site label is to be understood as: SARS-CoV-2 spike overlapping peptide pool stimulation.

The sequenced DNA is TGCGCCAGCAGCCCCAGGGGGCCGGGCACCGGGGAGCTGTTTTTT. This codes for CASSPRGPGTGELFF. The chain uses TRBV5-1 and TRBJ2-2, and TRBD1 matches 8 of the central bases. Reading the germline V gene gives CDR1 SGHRS and CDR2 YFSETQ. Trimming removed 4 bases from V and 4 bases from J; the gene matches leave 6 bases unexplained. The CDR3 has 15 amino acids, counting the end cysteine and phenylalanine. Only the CDR3 portion is preserved as DNA: 45 bases, with reading frame beginning at the first base.